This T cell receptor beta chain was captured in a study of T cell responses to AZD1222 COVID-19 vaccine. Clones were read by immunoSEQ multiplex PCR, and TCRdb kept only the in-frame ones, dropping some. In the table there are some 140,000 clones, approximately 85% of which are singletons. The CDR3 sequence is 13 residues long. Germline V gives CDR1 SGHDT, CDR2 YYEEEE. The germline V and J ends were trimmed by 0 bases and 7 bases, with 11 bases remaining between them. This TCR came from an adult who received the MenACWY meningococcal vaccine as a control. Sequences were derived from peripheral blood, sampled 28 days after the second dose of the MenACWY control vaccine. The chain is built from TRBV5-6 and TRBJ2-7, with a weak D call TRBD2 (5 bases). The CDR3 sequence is CASSLDGGEEQYF. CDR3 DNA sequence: TGTGCCAGCAGCTTGGACGGAGGTGAAGAGCAGTACTTC. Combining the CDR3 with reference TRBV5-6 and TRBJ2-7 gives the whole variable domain DAGVTQSPTHLIKTRGQQVTLRCSPKSGHDTVSWYQQALGQGPQFIFQYYEEEERQRGNFPDRFSGHQFPNYSSELNVNALLLGDSALYLCASSLDGGEEQYFGPGTRLTVT.